This TCR beta chain derives from a study of cytomegalovirus exposure and HLA in healthy donors. Germline CDR1 is MNHEY and CDR2 is SMNVEV (reference sequence). V lost 3 bases to trimming and J lost 2 bases, with 15 bases between them. This CDR3 is 16 amino acids long. The PCR made use of 60 Vbeta and 13 Jbeta primers. Data came from immunoSEQ multiplex PCR; TCRdb stores just in-frame clones and leaves some out. Of some 130,000 clones detected, over 60% appear once; the ten largest clones hold 2% to 2.5%. The chain has TRBV27 and TRBJ2-3; D is possibly TRBD2 (5 bases). Sequenced: PBMCs. This clonotype was obtained from a man younger than 30 in good health and CMV-seronegative. CDR3 nucleotides: TGTGCCAGCAGTTTGACTATGGTAACAATCACAGATACGCAGTATTTT. This sequence encodes CASSLTMVTITDTQYF.